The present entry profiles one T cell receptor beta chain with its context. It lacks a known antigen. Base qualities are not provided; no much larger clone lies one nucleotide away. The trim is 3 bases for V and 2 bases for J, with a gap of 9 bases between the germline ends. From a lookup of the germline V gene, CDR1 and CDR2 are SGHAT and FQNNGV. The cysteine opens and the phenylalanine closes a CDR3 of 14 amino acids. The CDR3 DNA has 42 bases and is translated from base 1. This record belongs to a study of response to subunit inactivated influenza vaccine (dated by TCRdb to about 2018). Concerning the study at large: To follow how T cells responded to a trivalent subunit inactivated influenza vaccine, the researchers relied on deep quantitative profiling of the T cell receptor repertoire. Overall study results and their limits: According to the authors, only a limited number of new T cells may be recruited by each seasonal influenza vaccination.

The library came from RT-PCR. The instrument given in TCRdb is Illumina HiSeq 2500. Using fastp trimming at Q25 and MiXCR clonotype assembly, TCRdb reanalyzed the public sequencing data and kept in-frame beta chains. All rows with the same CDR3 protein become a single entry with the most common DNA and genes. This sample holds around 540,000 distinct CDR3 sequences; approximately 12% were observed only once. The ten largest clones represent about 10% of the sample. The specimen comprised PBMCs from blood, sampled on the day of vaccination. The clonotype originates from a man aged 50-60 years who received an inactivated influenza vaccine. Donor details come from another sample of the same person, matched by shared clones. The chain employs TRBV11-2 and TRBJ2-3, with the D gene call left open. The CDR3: CASSFRQDTDTQYF. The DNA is TGTGCCAGCAGCTTTCGACAAGACACAGATACGCAGTATTTT.